One sample yielded the 29 T cell receptor beta chains listed below, sequenced in a study of blood T cell repertoires in COVID-19. Repertoires were generated with immunoSEQ multiplex PCR, while TCRdb's copy carries only in-frame clones and drops some. The sample has about 200,000 clones, 90% seen once; the top ten hold 1.2%. Material: PBMCs or T cells enriched from blood (not recorded which). The receptors originated from a man aged 25 to 40 who had recovered from COVID-19.

J is TRBJ1-2 and V is TRBV3-1 (or the pseudogene TRBV3-2); weak D call: TRBD1 (5 bases). The CDR3 is made up of 16 amino acids. Germline CDR1 LGHDT, CDR2 YNNKEL (reference sequence). V was shortened by 2 bases and J by 4 bases, with 17 bases between the two germline ends. CDR3 sequence reads: CASSQSPRGGAYGYTF. The CDR3 region has the DNA TGTGCCAGCAGCCAATCACCAAGAGGAGGGGCCTATGGCTACACCTTC.

The rearrangement uses TRBV19 and TRBJ1-5, with 11 bases fitting TRBD1. Looked up from germline, CDR1 is LNHDA and CDR2 is SQIVND (reference sequence). The CDR3 is made up of 16 amino acids. V lost 3 bases and J lost 5; bases outside the gene matches: 6. For the CDR3, the DNA is TGTGCCAGTAGTATGGGGGACAGGGGGGACTATCAGCCCCAGCATTTT. Its translation: CASSMGDRGDYQPQHF.

V is TRBV2 and J is TRBJ1-2, with no clear D. The V gene lost 2 bases and the J gene lost 3 bases, with 10 bases spanning the gap. This CDR3 spans 14 amino acids. Germline-derived CDR1 and CDR2 are SNHLY and FYNNEI. The CDR3 is CASSESGLDYGYTF. The CDR3 region has the DNA TGTGCCAGCAGTGAATCGGGGTTGGACTATGGCTACACCTTC.

The chain combines TRBV29-1 with TRBJ2-7; TRBD2 is a possible D gene (6 bases). Germline assignment: CDR1 SQVTM and CDR2 ANQGSEA. V was trimmed by 4 bases and J by 5 bases, leaving 21 bases between them. The length of the CDR3 is 15 residues. The CDR3 loop is CSVGRDSPYDHEQYF. The CDR3 DNA sequence: TGCAGCGTTGGGCGGGACTCCCCTTATGATCACGAGCAGTACTTC.

This chain links TRBV27 with TRBJ2-1; 15 nucleotides match TRBD2. Germline V gene data show CDR1 as MNHEY and CDR2 as SMNVEV (reference sequence). V was pared by 6 bases and J by 6 bases, with 15 bases of the junction left unmatched. CDR3 length equals 19 residues. CDR3 sequence (DNA): TGTGCCAGCAGCCCGGGACAGGGAAGGACTAGCGGGAGGGCCAATGAGCAGTTCTTC. As protein: CASSPGQGRTSGRANEQFF.

V is TRBV4-3 and J is TRBJ2-1; 9 bases line up with TRBD2. Trimming removed 4 bases from V and 6 bases from J; junction bases left unmatched: 13. This CDR3 contains 17 residues. The V gene's germline CDR1 is LGHNA and CDR2 YSLEER. For the CDR3, the DNA is TGCGCCAGCAGCCTTCTTCTGGCGGGGGGGCGCTTCAATGAGCAGTTCTTC. Protein sequence: CASSLLLAGGRFNEQFF.

The chain has TRBV15 and TRBJ2-5; 9 nucleotides align to TRBD1. V lost 4 bases to trimming and J lost 4 bases; unmatched junction nucleotides: 4. This CDR3 has 14 residues. Per germline, CDR1 LNHNV and CDR2 YYDKDF (reference sequence). The CDR3 loop reads CATSKGQGIETQYF. CDR3 nucleotide sequence: TGTGCCACCAGCAAAGGACAGGGGATAGAGACCCAGTACTTC.

This rearrangement joins TRBV5-1 to TRBJ2-1; 11 bases are shared with TRBD2. The CDR3 sequence is 17 residues long. The germline gives CDR1 SGHRS, CDR2 YFSETQ. V gave up 0 bases and J gave up 4 bases; unmatched junction bases: 6. The CDR3 spells CASSLEASGGTYNEQFF. CDR3 coding DNA: TGCGCCAGCAGCTTGGAAGCTAGCGGGGGGACATACAATGAGCAGTTCTTC.

This clone was found a few times. For the CDR3, the DNA is TGTGCCAGCAGCGTCAACAGGGTTACCGAAGCTTTCTTT. Translated: CASSVNRVTEAFF. This chain connects TRBV7-2 to TRBJ1-1; tentatively, D is TRBD1 (6 bases). Germline CDR1 and CDR2: SGHTA and FQGNSA. CDR3 length: 13 residues. V was clipped by 5 bases and J by 8 bases, with 15 bases between them.

The chain couples TRBV4-1 to TRBJ2-2; 9 positions match TRBD1. Germline loops: CDR1 MGHRA, CDR2 YSYEKL. The junction had 9 bases not matched to a gene; V was cut back by 6 bases and J by 4 bases. There are 16 residues in the CDR3. CDR3 DNA: TGCGCCAGCAGGGTCTCCGGGACAGGGATCACCGGGGAGCTGTTTTTT. This codes for CASRVSGTGITGELFF.

The V call is TRBV20-1, the J call TRBJ1-1; D may be TRBD1 (6 bases). The CDR3 covers 11 residues. Germline-derived CDR1 and CDR2 are DFQATT and SNEGSKA (reference sequence). V lost 3 bases and J 11 bases, leaving 13 bases between the germline ends. The CDR3 here is CSASRGAGAFF. CDR3 DNA sequence: TGCAGTGCTAGCCGGGGGGCTGGGGCTTTCTTT.

This chain connects TRBV5-8 to TRBJ1-5; 10 nucleotides match TRBD1. The ends lost 4 bases at V and 7 bases at J; junction bases unmatched: 8. Per the germline V gene, CDR1 is SGHTS and CDR2 is YDEGEE. The CDR3 has 15 residues. Written as DNA, the CDR3 is TGTGCCAGCAGCCGCGACAGGGGGCTTACCCAGCCCCAGCATTTT. Amino acids: CASSRDRGLTQPQHF.

This sequence joins TRBV29-1 and TRBJ1-2, with D possibly being TRBD1 (6 bases). The V gene lost 0 bases and the J gene lost 8 bases, with 16 bases spanning the gap. The CDR3 covers 14 residues. Germline V CDR1 and CDR2: SQVTM, ANQGSEA. The chain's CDR3 is CSVEDPDSFHGYTF. Written as DNA, the CDR3 is TGCAGCGTTGAAGATCCGGACAGTTTTCACGGCTACACCTTC.

This chain links TRBV28 with TRBJ2-3; no reliable D call. The CDR3 runs 12 residues. Looked up from germline, CDR1 is MDHEN and CDR2 is SYDVKM. The V gene lost 4 bases and the J gene lost 3 bases, with 5 bases spanning the gap. CDR3 region: CASSSRTDTQYF. The CDR3 DNA follows: TGTGCCAGCAGTTCACGGACAGATACGCAGTATTTT. Looking up the rest from reference TRBV28 and TRBJ2-3 gives the full variable domain: DVKVTQSSRYLVKRTGEKVFLECVQDMDHENMFWYRQDPGLGLRLIYFSYDVKMKEKGDIPEGYSVSREKKERFSLILESASTNQTSMYLCASSSRTDTQYFGPGTRLTVL.

This chain joins TRBV12-3 or TRBV12-4 and TRBJ1-2; 11 nucleotides align to TRBD1. The CDR3 is made up of 13 amino acids. V was pared by 5 bases and J by 4 bases, with 0 bases of the junction left unmatched. The CDR3 sequence is CASSGTGGYGYTF. DNA for the CDR3: TGTGCCAGCAGTGGGACAGGGGGCTATGGCTACACCTTC.

This clone was observed a single time. This chain joins TRBV19 and TRBJ2-7, with 11 bases aligning to TRBD2. The trim removed 6 bases at V and 2 bases at J, leaving 3 bases unmatched. CDR3 length equals 14 residues. Germline CDR1 is LNHDA and CDR2 is SQIVND (reference sequence). The CDR3 here is CASRGTSGAYEQYF. The CDR3 nucleotides are TGTGCCAGTAGAGGGACTAGCGGCGCCTACGAGCAGTACTTC.

Here the CDR3 DNA reads TGTGCCAGCTCCCCCGGGACAGGGGGGTCGTACGAGCAGTACTTC. Protein sequence: CASSPGTGGSYEQYF. The gene calls are TRBV18 and TRBJ2-7, with 11 bases identical to TRBD1. The CDR3 is 15 amino acids. V trimming: 6 bases; J trimming: 4 bases; junction bases outside the gene matches: 8. Germline values: CDR1 KGHSH, CDR2 LQKENI. The complete variable domain, with remaining parts taken from reference TRBV18 and TRBJ2-7, reads NAGVMQNPRHLVRRRGQEARLRCSPMKGHSHVYWYRQLPEEGLKFMVYLQKENIIDESGMPKERFSAEFPKEGPSILRIQQVVRGDSAAYFCASSPGTGGSYEQYFGPGTRLTVT.

The table lists this clone with a count of one. V gene TRBV6-6 combines with J gene TRBJ2-7; 7 bases match TRBD2. This CDR3 is 15 amino acids long. Germline V gene lookup returns CDR1 MNHNY and CDR2 SVGAGI (reference sequence). V shed 3 bases and J 2 bases; nucleotides not matched to a gene: 7. CDR3 nucleotides: TGTGCCAGCAGTTATTCCAGGGAGGGAGCCTACGAGCAGTACTTC. It is translated as CASSYSREGAYEQYF.

This chain joins TRBV4-3 and TRBJ2-7; TRBD1 agrees at 7 bases. The junction had 8 bases not matched to a gene; V was cut back by 0 bases and J by 3 bases. Per germline, CDR1 LGHNA and CDR2 YSLEER. This CDR3 region has 16 residues. CDR3 residues: CASSQEMGQHIYEQYF. DNA of the CDR3: TGCGCCAGCAGCCAAGAGATGGGACAGCATATCTACGAGCAGTACTTC.

This chain connects TRBV30 to TRBJ1-2; 8 positions match TRBD1. Trimming took 3 bases from V and 3 from J; bases not matched to a gene: 3. The germline gives CDR1 GTSNPN, CDR2 SVGIG (reference sequence). The CDR3 consists of 13 residues. CDR3 in DNA: TGTGCCTGGAGGGACAGGGAGTACTATGGCTACACCTTC. This encodes CAWRDREYYGYTF.

J is TRBJ2-4 and V is TRBV27, with TRBD1 identical over 11 bases. Trimming at V came to 7 bases and at J to 5 bases, leaving 1 base not matched to a gene. Germline assignment: CDR1 MNHEY and CDR2 SMNVEV (reference sequence). The CDR3 extends over 13 amino acids. The CDR3 region has the DNA TGTGCCAGCACGGACAGGGGGCAAAACATTCAGTACTTC. Residues: CASTDRGQNIQYF.

The chain couples TRBV4-3 to TRBJ1-1; TRBD1 is a possible D gene (6 bases). CDR1 and CDR2 from the germline V gene are LGHNA and YSLEER. The ends were cut back, 0 bases at V and 0 bases at J, with 14 bases in the middle. This CDR3 comprises 17 residues. The CDR3 protein is CASSQEIYRALNTEAFF. Written as DNA, the CDR3 is TGCGCCAGCAGCCAAGAGATCTACAGGGCCCTGAACACTGAAGCTTTCTTT.

This rearrangement joins TRBV30 to TRBJ1-4, with no clear D. In germline, CDR1 is GTSNPN, CDR2 SVGIG (reference sequence). V was pared by 5 bases and J by 8 bases, with 15 bases between. This CDR3 has 13 residues. The CDR3 here is CAWDEVRGEKLFF. The DNA for the CDR3 is TGTGCCTGGGACGAGGTCAGAGGAGAAAAACTGTTTTTT.

The gene calls are TRBV28 and TRBJ1-5, with D perhaps matching TRBD1 (5 bases). This CDR3 spans 15 amino acids. CDR1 is MDHEN, CDR2 SYDVKM, per germline. V was cut by 6 bases and J by 4 bases, with 16 bases left in between. The CDR3 sequence: CASRTRAGWNQPQHF. As DNA, the CDR3 is TGTGCCAGCAGGACTCGGGCAGGGTGGAATCAGCCCCAGCATTTT.

The J gene is TRBJ2-7, the V gene TRBV19, with 9 nucleotides matching TRBD1. After removal of 5 bases from V and 6 bases from J, the junction contained 14 bases not matched to a gene. This CDR3 comprises 16 residues. The germline CDR1 and CDR2 sequences are LNHDA and SQIVND (reference sequence). DNA for the CDR3: TGTGCCAGTAGTCTATCCCCGGGACAGGGAGGTCGCGAGCAGTACTTC. Translating it yields CASSLSPGQGGREQYF.

The chain couples TRBV5-1 to TRBJ2-1; 11 nucleotides agree with TRBD2. The CDR3 runs to 17 residues. The J segment lost 2 bases and the V segment lost 2 bases, leaving 6 bases of the junction unmatched. CDR1 SGHRS and CDR2 YFSETQ come from the germline V gene. The CDR3 sequence: CASSLGTSGGPYNEQFF. For the CDR3, the DNA is TGCGCCAGCAGCTTAGGCACTAGCGGGGGCCCCTACAATGAGCAGTTCTTC.

In this sample, this clone turned up once. In nucleotides, the CDR3 is TGTGCTAGCTCAAAAGCGGGAACGGCCAAAGATACGCAGTATTTT. Translated: CASSKAGTAKDTQYF. The rearrangement uses TRBV7-7 and TRBJ2-3; TRBD2 matches at 7 bases. The CDR3 covers 15 residues. From germline, CDR1 is SSHAT and CDR2 FNYEAQ (reference sequence).

V and J are TRBV10-3 and TRBJ1-1; no clear D gene. Germline V gives CDR1 ENHRY, CDR2 SYGVKD. Trimming pared 0 bases from V and 2 bases from J, leaving 4 bases between. The CDR3 is made up of 13 amino acids. CDR3 protein: CAISESPNTEAFF. Written as DNA, the CDR3 is TGTGCCATCAGTGAGTCCCCTAACACTGAAGCTTTCTTT.

The V and J genes are TRBV30 and TRBJ1-2; D perhaps matches TRBD1 (5 bases). CDR3 length equals 13 residues. Germline V gives CDR1 GTSNPN, CDR2 SVGIG (reference sequence). V lost 1 base and J 8 bases, leaving 14 bases between the germline ends. The CDR3 nucleotides read TGTGCCTGGAGTGGCTTCTCAGGGTCGGGCTACACCTTC. It specifies CAWSGFSGSGYTF.